The clone carrying this T cell receptor (beta chain) was seen ten or more times. As yet, its antigen is unknown. The authors prepared the TCRbeta library with unique molecular identifiers. TCRdb called the PCR reads again in MiXCR, with one record for every CDR3 protein. This sample has 150,000 to 250,000 distinct CDR3 sequences, with around 5.9% found just once. The CDR3 covers 18 residues. The V segment lost 6 bases and the J segment 8 bases; nucleotides outside the gene matches: 24. CDR1 and CDR2 from the germline V gene are MDHEN and SYDVKM. The record originates from a study of T-cell reconstitution after alpha-beta-depleted transplantation in children. Findings and caveats of the study: Reports say that about two months after transplant, the alpha-beta T cells came out of several hundred graft clones that had expanded.

The rearrangement uses TRBV28 and TRBJ1-1, with 7 bases that match TRBD1. This receptor was obtained from a girl younger than two with combined immunodeficiency, due to receive a stem cell transplant. The sample was PBMCs, taken before TCRalphabeta/CD19-depleted stem cell transplant. The CDR3 nucleotides read TGTGCCAGCAGCCTCGGACAGGTAGGGCTGGGGTCGAGAGAAGAAGCTTTCTTT. It yields the protein CASSLGQVGLGSREEAFF.